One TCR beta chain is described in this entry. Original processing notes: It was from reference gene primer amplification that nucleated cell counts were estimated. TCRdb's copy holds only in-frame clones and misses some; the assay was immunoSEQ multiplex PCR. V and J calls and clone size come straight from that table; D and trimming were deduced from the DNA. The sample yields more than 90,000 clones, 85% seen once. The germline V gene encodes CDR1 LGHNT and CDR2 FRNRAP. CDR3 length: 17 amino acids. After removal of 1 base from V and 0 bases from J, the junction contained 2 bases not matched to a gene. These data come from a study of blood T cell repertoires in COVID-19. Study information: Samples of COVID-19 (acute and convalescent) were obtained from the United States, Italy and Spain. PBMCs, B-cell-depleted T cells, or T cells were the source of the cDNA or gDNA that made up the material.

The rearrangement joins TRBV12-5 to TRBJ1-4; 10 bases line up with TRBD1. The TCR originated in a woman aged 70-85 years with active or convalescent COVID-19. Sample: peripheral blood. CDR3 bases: TGTGCTAGTGGTTTGGCGGGACAGGGGTCAACTAATGAAAAACTGTTTTTT. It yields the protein CASGLAGQGSTNEKLFF.